In this sample, the clone carrying this T cell receptor beta chain turned up a few times. This record comes from a study of early T cells in non-severe SARS-CoV-2 infection. TCRdb redid the calling of the 5' RACE reads with MiXCR, one entry per CDR3 protein. The sample records 87,000 or so distinct CDR3 sequences, 14% being singletons. Germline CDR1 reads SGHRS; CDR2 reads YFSETQ. The CDR3 runs 15 residues. Trimming stripped 4 bases from V and 0 bases from J, with 13 bases between. Sequencing was performed on whole blood. This TCR was recovered from an adult who was a healthcare worker with PCR-confirmed SARS-CoV-2 infection or an uninfected control (not recorded which). This sequence joins TRBV5-1 and TRBJ2-5; D call uncertain. For the CDR3, the DNA is TGCGCCAGCAGCCCAGACCTAAACTACCAAGAGACCCAGTACTTC. Its protein product is CASSPDLNYQETQYF.